This T cell receptor beta chain stems from a study of blood T cell repertoires in COVID-19. Study-level background: Sites across the United States, Italy and Spain contributed samples from acute and convalescent COVID-19. PBMCs, B-cell-depleted T cells, or T cells provided the cDNA or gDNA that made up the material.

Produced via immunoSEQ multiplex PCR; TCRdb's table is partial and in-frame only. The sample includes approximately 300,000 clones, roughly 89% seen only once; the top ten take roughly 10%. This study enrolled people aged 18 to 89 from approximately 25 US geographic areas. Participant reports of clinical history set cohort assignment. The V gene lost 1 base and the J gene lost 10 bases, with 20 bases spanning the gap. Germline V gene sequence: CDR1 SGHVS, CDR2 FNYEAQ. The CDR3 contains 16 residues. This clone appeared once. The chain recombines TRBV7-6 with TRBJ2-1; D perhaps matches TRBD1 (6 bases). Sequenced: PBMCs or T cells enriched from blood (not recorded which). The clonotype was recovered from a woman aged 30 to 39 who had recovered from COVID-19. As DNA, the CDR3 is TGTGCCAGCAGCTTAGGACAAGGGGGACCGAACGCGGAGCAGTTCTTC. It specifies CASSLGQGGPNAEQFF.